The 31 T cell receptor beta chains presented below share a single source sample, sequenced in a study of siplizumab effects on memory and regulatory T cells. TCRdb's copy holds only in-frame clones and misses some; the assay was immunoSEQ multiplex PCR. The sample has tens of thousands of clones; 83% are singletons. Sequenced material: memory CD4+ T cells sorted from blood. These receptors were taken from a human donor in good health.

The chain has TRBV29-1 and TRBJ1-2, with D tentatively TRBD1 (6 bases). V gave up 8 bases and J gave up 7 bases, with 23 bases separating them. The length of the CDR3 is 14 residues. In germline, CDR1 is SQVTM, CDR2 ANQGSEA. In DNA, the CDR3 is TGCAGCCTCGGGGACACGGGAAATGGAGGTGGCTACACCTTC. Its translation: CSLGDTGNGGGYTF.

The chain couples TRBV12-5 to TRBJ1-2, with TRBD1 as a possible D gene (5 bases). V lost 7 bases to trimming and J lost 7 bases, with 25 bases between them. The CDR3 is made up of 16 amino acids. The germline CDR1 and CDR2 sequences are LGHNT and FRNRAP. The CDR3 sequence: CASAPRGKKSGGGYTF. The CDR3 coding sequence is TGTGCTAGTGCACCCCGGGGGAAGAAATCCGGGGGTGGCTACACCTTC.

Turning to this clone: Its ends do not fully match the called genes, so a read error is possible. The chain recombines TRBV6-4 with TRBJ1-1; D not resolved. The CDR3 extends over 10 amino acids. Germline CDR1 is MRHNA and CDR2 is SNTAGT. CDR3 sequence reads: CASSDPRATF. For the CDR3, the DNA is TGTGCCAGCAGTGACCCCCGGGCGACCTTT.

The chain carries TRBV19 and TRBJ1-1; TRBD1 matches 7 bases. The CDR3 sequence is 15 residues long. V lost 5 bases to trimming and J lost 4 bases; unmatched junction nucleotides: 10. Germline loops: CDR1 LNHDA, CDR2 SQIVND (reference sequence). The CDR3 DNA is TGTGCCAGTAGTCGGCCACAGGGGTCGACCACTGAAGCTTTCTTT. Its protein is CASSRPQGSTTEAFF.

The V gene is TRBV7-9, the J gene TRBJ1-1, with D possibly TRBD1 on 5 matching bases. This CDR3 has 14 residues. CDR1 and CDR2 (germline): SEHNR, FQNEAQ (reference sequence). The V end lost 3 bases, the J end lost 1 base, and 9 bases lay between the germline ends. CDR3 in amino acids: CASSFQGGNTEAFF. In DNA form, the CDR3 reads TGTGCCAGCAGCTTTCAGGGTGGGAACACTGAAGCTTTCTTT.

This clone occurred once. V gene TRBV2 combines with J gene TRBJ2-7, with 12 bases that match TRBD2. CDR1 SNHLY and CDR2 FYNNEI come from the germline V gene. The CDR3 runs 15 residues. The ends lost 2 bases at V and 4 bases at J; junction bases unmatched: 3. CDR3 sequence: CASSETTSGGYEQYF. CDR3 nucleotides: TGTGCCAGCAGTGAAACGACTAGCGGGGGTTACGAGCAGTACTTC.

This chain uses TRBV7-9 with TRBJ2-1, with TRBD1 identical over 7 bases. This CDR3 is built from 18 residues. V shed 0 bases, J shed 3 bases, and the junction held 11 bases outside the gene matches. CDR1 SEHNR and CDR2 FQNEAQ come from the germline V gene (reference sequence). The CDR3 loop is CASSLAEGTANHYNEQFF. In DNA, the CDR3 is TGTGCCAGCAGCTTAGCTGAAGGGACAGCAAATCACTACAATGAGCAGTTCTTC. Full variable domain (rest looked up from reference TRBV7-9 and TRBJ2-1): DTGVSQNPRHKITKRGQNVTFRCDPISEHNRLYWYRQTLGQGPEFLTYFQNEAQLEKSRLLSDRFSAERPKGSFSTLEIQRTEQGDSAMYLCASSLAEGTANHYNEQFFGPGTRLTVL.

The gene calls are TRBV5-4 and TRBJ1-2; D perhaps matches TRBD1 (5 bases). Trimming pared 3 bases from V and 5 bases from J, leaving 8 bases between. Germline V gene lookup returns CDR1 SGHNT and CDR2 YYREEE (reference sequence). The CDR3 covers 12 residues. The CDR3 DNA is TGTGCCAGCAGCTCGGACACGTATGGCTACACCTTC. Translation: CASSSDTYGYTF.

The CDR3 sequence: CASSSHSAARQETQYF. CDR3 nucleotides: TGTGCCAGCAGCTCCCACTCAGCAGCTCGCCAAGAGACCCAGTACTTC. This chain links TRBV7-2 with TRBJ2-5, with no clear D. This CDR3 has 16 amino acids. Trimming pared 4 bases from V and 1 base from J, leaving 16 bases between. Germline V lookup: CDR1 SGHTA, CDR2 FQGNSA.

In its sample, this clone was seen once. V is TRBV2 and J is TRBJ2-1; TRBD2 aligns across 12 bases. The CDR3 sequence is 14 residues long. CDR1 and CDR2 from the germline V gene are SNHLY and FYNNEI. V shed 6 bases, J shed 9 bases, and the junction held 6 bases outside the gene matches. The CDR3 DNA follows: TGTGCCAGCAGGACTAGCGGGAGAATTGGTGAGCAGTTCTTC. This encodes CASRTSGRIGEQFF. The full variable domain, rest sourced from reference TRBV2 and TRBJ2-1, is EPEVTQTPSHQVTQMGQEVILRCVPISNHLYFYWYRQILGQKVEFLVSFYNNEISEKSEIFDDQFSVERPDGSNFTLKIRSTKLEDSAMYFCASRTSGRIGEQFFGPGTRLTVL.

The rearrangement uses TRBV6-1 and TRBJ1-2; no firm D call. The CDR3 is 13 amino acids. Germline V gene sequence: CDR1 MNHNS, CDR2 SASEGT. The V end lost 3 bases, the J end lost 8 bases, and 13 bases lay between the germline ends. This CDR3 reads CASSERGVGGYTF. The DNA for the CDR3 is TGTGCCAGCAGTGAGCGCGGAGTCGGCGGCTACACCTTC.

This sequence joins TRBV2 and TRBJ2-7; the D gene could be TRBD1 or TRBD2 (6 bases each). This CDR3 is 12 amino acids long. Germline V gene sequence: CDR1 SNHLY, CDR2 FYNNEI. The V end was cut by 8 bases, the J end by 3 bases, with 11 bases between. CDR3 residues: CASRGQSYEQYF. The CDR3 bases are TGTGCCAGCCGGGGGCAGAGCTACGAGCAGTACTTC. Supplemented by reference TRBV2 and TRBJ2-7, the full variable domain reads EPEVTQTPSHQVTQMGQEVILRCVPISNHLYFYWYRQILGQKVEFLVSFYNNEISEKSEIFDDQFSVERPDGSNFTLKIRSTKLEDSAMYFCASRGQSYEQYFGPGTRLTVT.

V gene TRBV4-1 combines with J gene TRBJ2-1, with D possibly called TRBD1 or TRBD2 (5 bases each). V dropped 4 bases and J dropped 8 bases, with 18 bases sitting between them. The germline V gene has CDR1 MGHRA and CDR2 YSYEKL. The length of the CDR3 is 15 residues. CDR3 DNA sequence: TGCGCCAGCAGCCCCCACGGGACCCCAACCGATGAGCAGTTCTTC. Its translation is CASSPHGTPTDEQFF.

The CDR3 DNA reads TGCGCCAGCAGCCAAGGTGTTCGGAATGGCTACACCTTC. Its translation is CASSQGVRNGYTF. The chain combines TRBV4-1 with TRBJ1-2; no clear D. The CDR3 loop spans 13 amino acids. Germline lookup yields CDR1 MGHRA and CDR2 YSYEKL. V shed 1 base and J shed 6 bases, with 9 bases lying between them.

About this clone itself: It is likely a read error: a sequence one base away is far more abundant. The V call is TRBV10-3, the J call TRBJ1-5, with D possibly matching TRBD1 (6 bases). The CDR3 spans 14 residues. Germline assignment: CDR1 ENHRY and CDR2 SYGVKD. The V end was cut by 2 bases, the J end by 6 bases, with 11 bases between. The CDR3 DNA reads TGTGCCATCAGTGAGAATACGGGGGCTCAGCCCCAGCATTTT. It specifies CAISENTGAQPQHF.

This clone occurred a few times. The chain carries TRBV6-5 and TRBJ2-7, with no clear D. V lost 8 bases to trimming and J lost 2 bases, with 13 bases between them. Germline lookup yields CDR1 MNHEY and CDR2 SVGAGI. This CDR3 has 13 amino acids. CDR3 region: CASAIDGTYEQYF. CDR3 nucleotide sequence: TGTGCCAGCGCAATCGACGGTACCTACGAGCAGTACTTC.

The chain joins TRBV2 to TRBJ2-1; 12 nucleotides match TRBD2. Germline values: CDR1 SNHLY, CDR2 FYNNEI. The CDR3 has 15 residues. V shed 7 bases, J shed 5 bases, and the junction held 6 bases outside the gene matches. CDR3: CASIGLAGLNNEQFF. CDR3 sequence (DNA): TGTGCCAGCATCGGACTAGCGGGGCTTAACAATGAGCAGTTCTTC.

The gene calls are TRBV7-9 and TRBJ1-2; D not certain. The CDR3 is made up of 13 amino acids. The germline V and J ends were trimmed by 1 base and 3 bases, with 6 bases remaining between them. Germline values: CDR1 SEHNR, CDR2 FQNEAQ (reference sequence). CDR3 sequence reads: CASSLEPDYGYTF. CDR3 nucleotides: TGTGCCAGCAGCTTAGAACCGGACTATGGCTACACCTTC.

The gene calls are TRBV5-3 and TRBJ2-5; D ambiguous. TRBV5-3 falls under the ORF class, with uncertain function. Trimming cost V 1 base and J 1 base, with 5 bases left between them. This CDR3 has 13 residues. CDR3 in amino acids: CARSLLVQETQYF. The DNA of the CDR3 is TGTGCCAGAAGCTTGTTAGTCCAAGAGACCCAGTACTTC.

The chain employs TRBV4-1 and TRBJ2-4; D might be TRBD1 or TRBD2, each matching 7 bases. Looked up from germline, CDR1 is MGHRA and CDR2 is YSYEKL. The CDR3 covers 19 residues. The V and J ends lost 0 bases and 0 bases respectively, with 18 bases between them. CDR3 loop: CASSQEGGGDVIAKNIQYF. Written as DNA, the CDR3 is TGCGCCAGCAGCCAAGAGGGAGGGGGCGACGTTATAGCCAAAAACATTCAGTACTTC.

This rearrangement joins TRBV6-1 to TRBJ1-1; no clear D. The germline V gene encodes CDR1 MNHNS and CDR2 SASEGT. V was trimmed by 8 bases and J by 1 base, leaving 8 bases between them. The length of the CDR3 is 12 residues. In DNA form, the CDR3 reads TGTGCCAGCCCCTATTCGAACACTGAAGCTTTCTTT. This encodes CASPYSNTEAFF.

The chain recombines TRBV4-1 with TRBJ2-1; 8 nucleotides line up with TRBD2. The CDR3 is 15 residues long. Losses at the gene ends were 1 base for V and 8 bases for J; bases not matched to a gene: 7. Germline CDR1 is MGHRA and CDR2 is YSYEKL. CDR3 sequence: CASSQGRGAFYEQFF. CDR3 nucleotides: TGCGCCAGCAGCCAAGGGCGGGGGGCGTTCTATGAGCAGTTCTTC.

The J gene is TRBJ2-3, the V gene TRBV6-5; D possibly corresponds to TRBD1 (6 bases). The length of the CDR3 is 16 residues. The germline gives CDR1 MNHEY, CDR2 SVGAGI. V dropped 2 bases and J dropped 4 bases, with 16 bases sitting between them. CDR3 nucleotide sequence: TGTGCCAGCAGTTACGGACAGTCCTCGGTCGCAGATACGCAGTATTTT. Translation gives CASSYGQSSVADTQYF.

This chain's CDR3 is CASSVEGLAGESVDTQYF. The CDR3 DNA is TGTGCCAGCAGCGTAGAGGGATTAGCGGGAGAGTCGGTGGATACGCAGTATTTT. This chain joins TRBV9 and TRBJ2-3, with 9 bases that match TRBD2. There are 18 residues in the CDR3. Germline CDR1 SGDLS, CDR2 YYNGEE. J gave up 6 bases and V 0 bases, and 14 bases lay outside the gene matches. Filled out from reference TRBV9 and TRBJ2-3, the complete variable domain reads DSGVTQTPKHLITATGQRVTLRCSPRSGDLSVYWYQQSLDQGLQFLIQYYNGEERAKGNILERFSAQQFPDLHSELNLSSLELGDSALYFCASSVEGLAGESVDTQYFGPGTRLTVL.

This rearrangement joins TRBV5-6 to TRBJ1-2, with D uncertain. The length of the CDR3 is 14 residues. Germline V gene lookup returns CDR1 SGHDT and CDR2 YYEEEE. V lost 4 bases to trimming and J lost 1 base, with 11 bases between them. The CDR3 sequence: CASSVRGSNYGYTF. CDR3 bases: TGTGCCAGCAGCGTCCGGGGTAGTAACTATGGCTACACCTTC.

V gene TRBV4-2 combines with J gene TRBJ2-5; TRBD2 agrees at 9 bases. The CDR3 sequence is 15 residues long. Germline V gene data show CDR1 as LGHNA and CDR2 as YNFKEQ. Germline trimming cut 7 bases from V and 2 bases from J; bases unmatched to any gene: 8. The CDR3 DNA follows: TGTGCCAGCAACGAGACTAGCGGACTACAAGAGACCCAGTACTTC. Translating gives CASNETSGLQETQYF.

V usage is TRBV19 and J usage is TRBJ1-5; possibly TRBD1 for D (5 bases). CDR3 length: 16 amino acids. Germline loops: CDR1 LNHDA, CDR2 SQIVND (reference sequence). Trimming cost V 5 bases and J 5 bases, with 19 bases left between them. The chain's CDR3 is CASSPPGTSLYQPQHF. The DNA for the CDR3 is TGTGCCAGTAGTCCTCCCGGGACTTCTCTATATCAGCCCCAGCATTTT.

The count of this clone is one. V usage is TRBV27 and J usage is TRBJ2-1; the match to TRBD2 covers 12 bases. CDR3 length: 17 residues. Germline CDR1 MNHEY, CDR2 SMNVEV (reference sequence). V lost 5 bases, J lost 5 bases, and 10 bases stayed unmatched. In DNA form, the CDR3 reads TGTGCCAGCAGTCACATTAAGAGGACTAGCGGGAACAATGAGCAGTTCTTC. It yields the protein CASSHIKRTSGNNEQFF.

V usage is TRBV14 and J usage is TRBJ1-2; D unresolved. The CDR3 has 16 residues. Looked up from germline, CDR1 is SGHDN and CDR2 is FVKESK. The germline V and J ends were trimmed by 4 bases and 8 bases, with 23 bases remaining between them. Here the CDR3 DNA reads TGTGCCAGCAGCCCAAACGGTGGACTAGGGTCCCTAGGCTACACCTTC. This gives the protein CASSPNGGLGSLGYTF.

The gene calls are TRBV7-3 and TRBJ1-1, with D possibly TRBD1 on 5 matching bases. The germline V gene has CDR1 SGHTA and CDR2 FQGTGA. This CDR3 has 14 amino acids. V was cut by 5 bases and J by 6 bases, with 16 bases left in between. CDR3 sequence reads: CASSRQPGDAEAFF. CDR3 nucleotide sequence: TGTGCCAGCAGCCGACAGCCCGGGGACGCTGAAGCTTTCTTT.

J is TRBJ1-2 and V is TRBV6-5, with D unclear. The CDR3 covers 11 residues. The ends were cut back, 6 bases at V and 3 bases at J, with 5 bases in the middle. Germline V gene data show CDR1 as MNHEY and CDR2 as SVGAGI. CDR3 sequence: CASRKDYGYTF. The CDR3 DNA sequence: TGTGCCAGCAGGAAAGACTATGGCTACACCTTC.